Sequencing of this T cell receptor (beta chain) was carried out in a study of cytomegalovirus exposure and HLA in healthy donors listed by TCRdb under 2017. Background on the whole study: According to a later analysis, one platform produced both the approximately 110 validation repertoires and the 620 or so repertoires of the first cohort. The study aimed to test whether cataloging public T cell receptors could reveal signatures of past pathogen exposure. A separate validation cohort of roughly 130 different subjects was used in addition to the 666-subject first cohort. The study combined high-throughput TCR immunosequencing, statistical association of individual TCRs with disease status, and machine learning to predict cytomegalovirus infection status.

Results and caveats for the whole study, not just this receptor: In a later analysis, TCRs clustered in the first cohort were found to also tend to co-occur in the 130 or so validation repertoires, with approximately 93% of cluster scores above 0. A later analysis lacked HLA typing for the validation cohort, so it scored co-occurrence in that cohort across all 120 repertoires. In the study, about 150 TCR beta chains were listed as associated with cytomegalovirus. In both the original and validation cohorts, the classifier was reported to diagnose cytomegalovirus status with high specificity and sensitivity. Most TCR sequences were seen in very few donors, while some public TCRs were found in many individuals. The authors suggested that the approach could potentially be generalized to other disease states and immunological phenotypes. In vitro tests confirmed that a few of the cytomegalovirus-associated TCR beta chains recognize cytomegalovirus antigens.

Separate from the roughly 650-subject first cohort, the validation cohort of 120 subjects was the group to which the donors belonged. The method was the immunoSEQ multiplex PCR assay. The study's own analysis went as follows. To diagnose cytomegalovirus status from the catalog of TCR beta chain sequences, a statistical classification framework was built. In TCRdb, the immuneACCESS table is reduced to in-frame sequences with V and J assigned. These tables do not hold every clone; where another copy was compared, an unresolved V gene accounts for under half, and the others remain unexplained. The V and J calls and clone size are taken from that table; D and trimming were inferred from the DNA. The sample table lists hundreds of thousands of clones, 86% of them with a count of one. Over 0.95% of the sample lies in the top ten. Details on this clone: The specificity of this receptor is unknown. Base qualities are not at hand, and no much larger clone is one base apart.

The germline V end is reduced by 3 bases and the J end by 6 bases; junction bases left unmatched: 6. The germline V gene specifies MGHDK as CDR1 and SYGVNS as CDR2. The CDR3 runs 15 residues from the cysteine to the phenylalanine. The CDR3 DNA has 45 bases and is translated from base 1. The specimen was PBMCs. The receptor was isolated from a young woman in good health and CMV-seropositive. The rearranged segments are TRBV25-1 and TRBJ2-3; the central 10 bases match TRBD2. The nucleotide sequence is TGTGCCAGCAGTGATAGCGGGAGGTTTGGGGATACGCAGTATTTT. It specifies CASSDSGRFGDTQYF.